This TCR beta chain came from a study of blood T cell repertoires in COVID-19. Across the study: Samples taken during acute and convalescent COVID-19 were collected in the United States, Italy and Spain. Sample material is recorded as cDNA or gDNA derived from T cells, B-cell-depleted T cells, or PBMCs.

This clone was recorded a few times. In the authors' methods: Amplification with reference gene primers provided the estimates of nucleated cell counts. Profiling relied on immunoSEQ multiplex PCR, and the TCRdb table lists in-frame clones only, not all of them. For V, J and clone size, that table is used; D and trimming come from the DNA. This table holds some 190,000 clones, more than 60% found once. V dropped 5 bases and J dropped 16; count of bases not matched to a gene: 12. Germline V lookup: CDR1 SGHTA, CDR2 FQGNSA. CDR3 length: 14 residues. V usage is TRBV7-2 and J usage is TRBJ2-1; the match to TRBD1 covers 12 bases. Sequencing used peripheral blood. The sequence was collected from a woman in her forties or fifties with acute or convalescent COVID-19. DNA of the CDR3: TGTGCCAGCAGCCTAAGGGACAGGGGGCTTGAGTTTTTCTTC. Protein sequence: CASSLRDRGLEFFF.